Presented here are 30 T cell receptor beta chains from one specimen sequenced in a study of cytomegalovirus exposure and HLA in healthy donors. The PCR was carried out with 60 Vbeta primers and 13 Jbeta primers. The data were produced by immunoSEQ multiplex PCR, yet TCRdb's version contains in-frame clones alone and is incomplete. Of around 150,000 clones listed, about 79% are singletons. The specimen sequenced was PBMCs. The receptor set was obtained from a man aged 45-65 years in good health and CMV-seropositive.

This sequence joins TRBV6-1 and TRBJ2-5, with 7 bases aligning to TRBD2. CDR3 length: 14 amino acids. The germline V gene encodes CDR1 MNHNS and CDR2 SASEGT. Unmatched junction bases numbered 9, after V lost 6 bases and J lost 5 bases. The CDR3 spells CASRPGLSSETQYF. The CDR3 DNA follows: TGTGCCAGCAGGCCGGGACTATCCTCGGAGACCCAGTACTTC.

This chain uses TRBV19 with TRBJ2-3; TRBD2 matches at 7 bases. The CDR3 length is 16 residues. From germline, CDR1 is LNHDA and CDR2 SQIVND (reference sequence). V trimming: 3 bases; J trimming: 4 bases; junction bases outside the gene matches: 10. The CDR3 sequence is CASSMGQGGIADTQYF. Written as DNA, the CDR3 is TGTGCCAGTAGTATGGGTCAGGGAGGGATAGCAGATACGCAGTATTTT.

This clone was observed a few times. The genes are TRBV6-5 and TRBJ2-5; TRBD1 matches 10 bases. J was trimmed by 10 bases and V by 2 bases; bases with no gene match: 10. Per the germline V gene, CDR1 is MNHEY and CDR2 is SVGAGI. CDR3 length: 15 residues. CDR3: CASSYPAGTGALQYF. CDR3 nucleotide sequence: TGTGCCAGCAGTTACCCGGCCGGGACAGGGGCGCTCCAGTACTTC.

The V call is TRBV6-1, the J call TRBJ2-2; D may be TRBD2 (6 bases). The CDR3 loop spans 15 amino acids. V was trimmed by 7 bases and J by 3 bases, leaving 15 bases between them. Germline V CDR1 and CDR2: MNHNS, SASEGT. CDR3 in DNA: TGTGCCAGCATAGCGGTGAAGTCCCACACCGGGGAGCTGTTTTTT. This gives the protein CASIAVKSHTGELFF.

The V and J genes are TRBV7-7 and TRBJ2-7; a weak D match, TRBD1 (6 bases). Germline lookup yields CDR1 SSHAT and CDR2 FNYEAQ (reference sequence). This CDR3 contains 14 residues. V shed 5 bases and J shed 0 bases, with 11 bases lying between them. The CDR3 nucleotides read TGTGCCAGCAGCCCGGAACAGGGCTCCTACGAGCAGTACTTC. This gives the protein CASSPEQGSYEQYF.

The V gene is TRBV5-1, the J gene TRBJ2-3; weak D call: TRBD1 (5 bases). CDR1 is SGHRS, CDR2 YFSETQ, per germline. The CDR3 runs to 17 residues. The V end was cut by 0 bases, the J end by 4 bases, with 18 bases between. CDR3 residues: CASSLEGWGSSPDTQYF. The CDR3 DNA sequence: TGCGCCAGCAGCTTGGAGGGGTGGGGATCCAGCCCAGATACGCAGTATTTT.

The rearrangement links TRBV5-1 to TRBJ1-4, with 7 bases that match TRBD1. The V and J ends lost 0 bases and 3 bases, in that order; junction bases with no gene match: 5. CDR1 SGHRS and CDR2 YFSETQ come from the germline V gene. This CDR3 has 16 residues. The DNA for the CDR3 is TGCGCCAGCAGCTTGGCCCCCCAGGGGGCTAATGAAAAACTGTTTTTT. Protein sequence: CASSLAPQGANEKLFF. Complete variable domain (other parts from reference TRBV5-1 and TRBJ1-4): KAGVTQTPRYLIKTRGQQVTLSCSPISGHRSVSWYQQTPGQGLQFLFEYFSETQRNKGNFPGRFSGRQFSNSRSEMNVSTLELGDSALYLCASSLAPQGANEKLFFGSGTQLSVL.

The chain is built from TRBV25-1 and TRBJ1-2; TRBD1 aligns across 9 bases. Germline V gene lookup returns CDR1 MGHDK and CDR2 SYGVNS. The CDR3 length is 13 residues. Losses at the gene ends were 8 bases for V and 6 bases for J; bases not matched to a gene: 7. The CDR3 sequence is CASGSRDRDGYTF. The DNA of the CDR3 is TGTGCCAGCGGATCCCGGGACAGGGATGGCTACACCTTC.

The V and J genes are TRBV15 and TRBJ2-5; a possible D gene is TRBD2 (7 bases). This CDR3 has 16 amino acids. The ends were cut back, 0 bases at V and 5 bases at J, with 16 bases in the middle. Germline V gene sequence: CDR1 LNHNV, CDR2 YYDKDF (reference sequence). CDR3 in DNA: TGTGCCACCAGCAGAGATACGGCGGGGGCCTCGGAGACCCAGTACTTC. Amino acids: CATSRDTAGASETQYF.

The V and J genes are TRBV5-4 and TRBJ1-4, with a tentative D call TRBD1 (6 bases). The germline gives CDR1 SGHNT, CDR2 YYREEE (reference sequence). CDR3 size: 17 residues. Trimming took off 4 bases at V and 0 bases at J, with 16 bases between the two ends. The CDR3 nucleotides read TGTGCCAGCAGCCCCGGGGGGGGGCGTCCAACTAATGAAAAACTGTTTTTT. It yields the protein CASSPGGGRPTNEKLFF. Variable domain in full (rest from reference TRBV5-4 and TRBJ1-4): ETGVTQSPTHLIKTRGQQVTLRCSSQSGHNTVSWYQQALGQGPQFIFQYYREEENGRGNFPPRFSGLQFPNYSSELNVNALELDDSALYLCASSPGGGRPTNEKLFFGSGTQLSVL.

This clone was detected a few times. This rearrangement joins TRBV28 to TRBJ2-7; 12 nucleotides match TRBD1. Germline CDR1 reads MDHEN; CDR2 reads SYDVKM. With 0 bases clipped from V and 5 bases from J, the junction kept 5 bases outside the gene matches. This CDR3 comprises 16 residues. Written as DNA, the CDR3 is TGTGCCAGCAGTTTATGGGGACAGGGGGCTTCTCACGAGCAGTACTTC. Protein product: CASSLWGQGASHEQYF.

Only a few counts were recorded for this clone. The chain uses TRBV29-1 and TRBJ1-2; D is possibly TRBD1 (6 bases). Trimming shortened V by 2 bases and J by 8 bases, and 6 bases separated the two germline ends. The CDR3 is 10 amino acids. The germline CDR1 and CDR2 sequences are SQVTM and ANQGSEA. CDR3 nucleotides: TGCAGCGTTGAACAGGGGGGCTACACCTTC. The encoded protein is CSVEQGGYTF.

The chain is built from TRBV19 and TRBJ1-2; D perhaps matches TRBD1 (6 bases). V was shortened by 5 bases and J by 0 bases, with 13 bases between the two germline ends. The CDR3 spans 15 residues. CDR1 is LNHDA and CDR2 is SQIVND in the germline V gene (reference sequence). For the CDR3, the DNA is TGTGCCAGTAGTGTGAAACAGGGACCTAACTATGGCTACACCTTC. Translating gives CASSVKQGPNYGYTF. Together with reference TRBV19 and TRBJ1-2, the CDR3 gives the full variable domain: DGGITQSPKYLFRKEGQNVTLSCEQNLNHDAMYWYRQDPGQGLRLIYYSQIVNDFQKGDIAEGYSVSREKKESFPLTVTSAQKNPTAFYLCASSVKQGPNYGYTFGSGTRLTVV.

This clone was observed a handful of times. V gene TRBV6-1 combines with J gene TRBJ1-5; D gene ambiguous. CDR3 length: 13 amino acids. V gave up 2 bases and J gave up 9 bases, with 11 bases separating them. Germline CDR1 MNHNS, CDR2 SASEGT. The CDR3 protein is CASSEFASLPQHF. CDR3 bases: TGTGCCAGCAGTGAATTCGCGTCCCTGCCCCAGCATTTT.

This chain joins TRBV28 and TRBJ1-1; perhaps TRBD1 as D (5 bases). This CDR3 contains 13 residues. From germline, CDR1 is MDHEN and CDR2 SYDVKM. The V end lost 2 bases, the J end lost 6 bases, and 10 bases lay between the germline ends. CDR3 protein: CASSLRGASEAFF. The CDR3 DNA is TGTGCCAGCAGTTTACGCGGGGCCTCTGAAGCTTTCTTT.

The chain recombines TRBV6-5 with TRBJ1-1; D not certain. V lost 4 bases and J lost 6, with 9 bases in between. This CDR3 has 12 residues. Germline assignment: CDR1 MNHEY and CDR2 SVGAGI. CDR3 in amino acids: CASSSRRAEAFF. In DNA, the CDR3 is TGTGCCAGCAGTTCCCGACGGGCTGAAGCTTTCTTT.

This sequence joins TRBV7-7 and TRBJ2-5; 9 bases match TRBD1. The CDR3 length is 15 residues. Germline assignment: CDR1 SSHAT and CDR2 FNYEAQ (reference sequence). Trimming cost V 4 bases and J 3 bases; bases outside gene matches: 6. CDR3: CASSSDGTGKETQYF. As DNA, the CDR3 is TGTGCCAGCAGCTCAGACGGGACAGGGAAAGAGACCCAGTACTTC.

The CDR3 loop is CASSLRGSNEKLFF. The CDR3, as DNA: TGTGCCAGCAGCCTTAGAGGAAGCAATGAAAAACTGTTTTTT. The chain has TRBV11-2 and TRBJ1-4; D unclear. Trimming took off 5 bases at V and 5 bases at J, with 12 bases between the two ends. Germline lookup yields CDR1 SGHAT and CDR2 FQNNGV. The length of the CDR3 is 14 residues.

This sequence joins TRBV5-1 and TRBJ2-1, with D possibly matching TRBD2 (6 bases). Germline lookup yields CDR1 SGHRS and CDR2 YFSETQ. Between the trimmed V and J ends, which lost 3 bases and 2 bases, there was a span of 15 bases. The CDR3 is made up of 16 amino acids. For the CDR3, the DNA is TGCGCCAGCAGCTCCAACTTGGCGGGGCCCTACAATGAGCAGTTCTTC. As protein: CASSSNLAGPYNEQFF.

This clone occurred once. The gene calls are TRBV4-1 and TRBJ2-1; 9 nucleotides align to TRBD2. The junction had 8 bases not matched to a gene; V was cut back by 0 bases and J by 8 bases. The CDR3 sequence is 16 residues long. Germline loops: CDR1 MGHRA, CDR2 YSYEKL. The CDR3 DNA reads TGCGCCAGCAGCCAAGATGCGGCGGGGGGGCTCTATGAGCAGTTCTTC. Translation gives CASSQDAAGGLYEQFF.

J is TRBJ1-4 and V is TRBV2; D is ambiguous. V lost 0 bases, J lost 6 bases, and 11 bases lay in between. The CDR3 length is 15 residues. Germline CDR1 and CDR2: SNHLY and FYNNEI. CDR3 in DNA: TGTGCCAGCAGTGAAGCCCGGGGATGGGATGAAAAACTGTTTTTT. It specifies CASSEARGWDEKLFF.

J is TRBJ2-3 and V is TRBV6-1, with 8 bases matching TRBD2. Looked up from germline, CDR1 is MNHNS and CDR2 is SASEGT. Trimming cost V 3 bases and J 2 bases; bases outside gene matches: 7. The CDR3 extends over 16 amino acids. The CDR3 reads CASSEGSGGLTDTQYF. In DNA form, the CDR3 reads TGTGCCAGCAGTGAGGGCAGCGGGGGCCTCACAGATACGCAGTATTTT.

The rearrangement joins TRBV6-1 to TRBJ1-2; 9 bases fit TRBD1. Trimming removed 4 bases from V and 1 base from J; junction bases left unmatched: 10. CDR1 is MNHNS and CDR2 is SASEGT in the germline V gene. CDR3 length: 17 amino acids. The CDR3, as DNA: TGTGCCAGCAGTGTGGCACATCGGGACAGGGTTAACTATGGCTACACCTTC. Its translation: CASSVAHRDRVNYGYTF.

CDR3 in amino acids: CASHMRGPNTGELFF. The CDR3 nucleotides are TGTGCGAGCCACATGAGAGGTCCTAACACCGGGGAGCTGTTTTTT. This sequence joins TRBV30 and TRBJ2-2; unclear D gene. The CDR3 length is 15 residues. Germline V gene data show CDR1 as GTSNPN and CDR2 as SVGIG (reference sequence).

This clone was recorded once. V gene TRBV19 combines with J gene TRBJ1-4; unclear D gene. Germline V gives CDR1 LNHDA, CDR2 SQIVND (reference sequence). Between the trimmed V and J ends, which lost 5 bases and 4 bases, there was a span of 14 bases. The CDR3 is 15 residues long. The chain's CDR3 is CASSQTGLLNEKLFF. Here the CDR3 DNA reads TGTGCCAGTAGTCAAACTGGGCTTCTTAATGAAAAACTGTTTTTT.

This chain joins TRBV5-1 and TRBJ1-1; D unresolved. Germline CDR1 and CDR2: SGHRS and YFSETQ. V was trimmed by 0 bases and J by 0 bases, leaving 3 bases between them. The CDR3 is made up of 13 amino acids. CDR3 DNA: TGCGCCAGCAGCTTGGGAGTGAACACTGAAGCTTTCTTT. It yields the protein CASSLGVNTEAFF.

This clone has just one count. V usage is TRBV28 and J usage is TRBJ1-1; possible D gene TRBD1, 6 bases. Deletions cut 7 bases from V and 0 bases from J, with 9 bases between. Germline V lookup: CDR1 MDHEN, CDR2 SYDVKM. The CDR3 spans 13 residues. In DNA form, the CDR3 reads TGTGCCAGCAACGGGGGGCTGAACACTGAAGCTTTCTTT. This translates into CASNGGLNTEAFF. The whole variable domain, filled in from reference TRBV28 and TRBJ1-1, reads DVKVTQSSRYLVKRTGEKVFLECVQDMDHENMFWYRQDPGLGLRLIYFSYDVKMKEKGDIPEGYSVSREKKERFSLILESASTNQTSMYLCASNGGLNTEAFFGQGTRLTVV.

V and J are TRBV5-1 and TRBJ1-1; D is unclear. V was pared by 0 bases and J by 2 bases, with 5 bases between. The CDR3 runs to 13 residues. CDR1 is SGHRS, CDR2 YFSETQ, per germline. CDR3 sequence (DNA): TGCGCCAGCAGCTTGGAGAGCAACACTGAAGCTTTCTTT. Translating it yields CASSLESNTEAFF.

CDR3 coding DNA: TGTGCCAGCAGCTTAAGCCATTCACCCCTCCACTTT. Its protein is CASSLSHSPLHF. V and J are TRBV7-2 and TRBJ1-6; D gene unclear. Trimming took 2 bases from V and 8 from J, leaving 4 bases between them. The CDR3 length is 12 residues. Germline CDR1 SGHTA, CDR2 FQGNSA. Filled out from reference TRBV7-2 and TRBJ1-6, the complete variable domain reads GAGVSQSPSNKVTEKGKDVELRCDPISGHTALYWYRQSLGQGLEFLIYFQGNSAPDKSGLPSDRFSAERTGGSVSTLTIQRTQQEDSAVYLCASSLSHSPLHFGNGTRLTVT.

This clone was seen just once. CDR3 loop: CSARDSSYEQYF. The CDR3 nucleotides are TGCAGCGCCAGGGACAGCTCCTACGAGCAGTACTTC. The chain carries TRBV29-1 and TRBJ2-7, with TRBD1 identical over 7 bases. Germline lookup yields CDR1 SQVTM and CDR2 ANQGSEA. The CDR3 totals 12 residues. Trimming at V came to 7 bases and at J to 0 bases, leaving 3 bases not matched to a gene.